This T cell receptor beta chain derives from a study of blood T cells in healthy people across ages (dated by TCRdb to between 2014 and 2017). About the full investigation: In model experiments, template switching captured about one uniquely barcoded TCR beta cDNA molecule for every two T cells. Using deep sequencing normalized with unique cDNA molecular identifiers, the study measured how TCR beta repertoire diversity changes with age. Four age groups were formed from the donors: young (average approximately 16 years), middle-aged (roughly 38), aged (approximately 60) and long-lived (around 82). To avoid experimental bias, donors of different ages were randomly spread across the sequencing lanes. The study analyzed two additional independent replicas of 1 million unique cDNA reads from the same blood draw for two donors, one aged 18 to 29 and one aged 80 or older.

Broader findings and caveats from the paper: Estimates of total diversity based on one million sequenced T cells were regarded as lower bounds and as underestimates. A strong correlation was found between observed TCR beta diversity and the percentage of naive T cells measured by flow cytometry. Compared with the aged group, the long-lived group had more naive CD4+ T cells, fewer expanded clones and increased TCR diversity, a pattern suggesting age selection. As age increased, observed TCR beta diversity per million T cells dropped in a roughly linear way, and a significant reduction was already evident by age 40. Bulk unsorted PBMC profiling prevented conclusive comparison of naive and antigen-experienced compartments. Because the CMV infection status of the donors was unknown, age-related changes in expanded clonotypes may potentially have been confounded.

Library generation was performed with 5' RACE. Sequencing was performed on an Illumina HiSeq 2500. A second PCR of about 6 to 11 cycles was performed with a sample-barcoded 5' primer and a J-beta primer mix. A unique molecular identifier was introduced onto each TCR beta cDNA molecule by a template-switch 5' adaptor carrying 12 random nucleotides. Each sample yielded at least 2.5 million CDR3-containing paired-end reads. First-strand cDNA was synthesized from all RNA with the Mint cDNA synthesis kit, primed by a TRBC-specific oligonucleotide. After uracil-DNA glycosylase treatment, a first 18-cycle PCR used universal primers M1SS and BC2_uni_R on all cDNA. For the original study's pipeline: For normalization, 1 million high-quality reads were randomly selected from each sample, with every read carrying a distinct molecular identifier. Reads sharing molecular identifiers were discarded rather than binned into consensus sequences. MiTCR, run with a Q25 quality threshold and the strictest error-elimination algorithm, handled CDR3 identification, clonotype clustering and error correction. Lower-bound total TCR beta diversity was estimated with a nonparametric unseen species model using Euler transformation. TCRdb redid the processing of the public reads, applying fastp at Q25 and MiXCR, and retained in-frame beta chains. Identical CDR3 protein sequences are pooled into one entry, listed with their most common genes and DNA. What appears here as the V and J calls and clone size reflects TCRdb's work, not the paper's. Counted in this sample were hundreds of thousands of distinct CDR3 sequences; approximately 40% of them appeared once. The top ten clones comprise approximately 29% of the sample.

The donors were some 36 Caucasian individuals from Russia, aged 6 to 90 years, who were systemically healthy. Approximately 9.3 milliliters of peripheral blood were drawn from each donor into EDTA-treated Vacutainer tubes. Ficoll-Paque density-gradient centrifugation was used to isolate PBMCs, with at least 7 million obtained per sample. Trizol reagent was used to extract total RNA from PBMCs, with at least 5.5 micrograms per sample. Naive CD45RAhigh/CD27high T cell percentages were measured by flow cytometry on a PBMC aliquot from every donor. Inclusive of the bounding cysteine and phenylalanine, the CDR3 is 14 residues long. Just CDR3 DNA is preserved here, 42 bases in frame from base 1. Based on the germline V gene (reference sequence), the CDR1 and CDR2 sequences are DFQATT and SNEGSKA. In this sample, this clonotype turned up a few times. The clone's antigen remains unknown. Mismatch with germline at one junction end may stem from a read error.

The chain uses TRBV20-1 and TRBJ2-7; the D gene cannot be resolved reliably. The receptor was isolated from a man older than 75 in good health. Sequencing was done on a sample of blood. Read as DNA, the sequence is TGCAGTGCCAGAGGAGCTCGGTTGGTTTTGGAGCAGTACTTC. This sequence encodes CSARGARLVLEQYF.